A selection of T cell receptor beta chains follows, all from one sample in a study of T cell repertoires in cytomegalovirus infection. These receptors have no identified antigens. TCRdb used MiXCR to reprocess the reads, holding one entry per CDR3 protein. Of about 920,000 distinct CDR3 sequences listed, around 31% are singletons. The source was cultured CD8+ T cells from PBMCs, collected from culture after CMV antigen stimulation. These receptors came from a human donor in good health (CMV status not recorded). Some clones in this sample may be carry-over from other donors' samples. The CDR3 runs from the conserved cysteine through the conserved F or W.

v_call,j_call,cdr3_aa
TRBV27,TRBJ2-1,CASSFVGREQFF
TRBV7-9,TRBJ2-1,CASSSRLAYNEQFF
TRBV19,TRBJ2-2,CASSDLEITGELFF
TRBV2,TRBJ1-5,CASSEGVGSNQPQHF
TRBV7-8,TRBJ1-2,CASSHEDRNYGYTF
TRBV7-2,TRBJ2-1,CASSLGRVRGVSYNEQFF
TRBV12-3/TRBV12-4,TRBJ1-1,CASRGVKQGFEAFF
TRBV7-8,TRBJ2-5,CASSQQGAMQEIQYF
TRBV7-9,TRBJ1-3,CASSLAPSDSGNTIYF
TRBV7-2,TRBJ1-5,CASSSLRGGWLDSNQPQHF
TRBV2,TRBJ1-1,CASSEVILGRTEAFF
TRBV25-1,TRBJ2-3,CASSERQGSTDTQYF